This T cell receptor beta chain stems from a study of beta chain features in type 1 diabetes. Study-wide points: There was a moderate but significant shortening of TCRB CDR3s in all four CD4+ subsets of Type 1 diabetes patients.

With 2 bases clipped from V and 7 bases from J, the junction kept 5 bases outside the gene matches. CDR1 GTSNPN and CDR2 SVGIG come from the germline V gene (reference sequence). The CDR3 is made up of 12 amino acids. Expressed TCRB transcripts were sequenced after all isolated RNA was converted to cDNA. This table comes from immunoSEQ multiplex PCR, and its TCRdb copy is limited to in-frame clones, with some not included. The sample shows 630,000 or so clones, roughly an eighth of them seen only once. This clone was detected only a few times. What it binds is not known. The chain has TRBV30 and TRBJ2-7; 7 bases fit TRBD2. The TCR sequence derives from a young man with type 1 diabetes. The sample was naive CD4+ T cells from blood. The CDR3 nucleotides read TGTGCCTGGAGTAGGTCAGCGGGGGAGCAGTACTTC. Its protein is CAWSRSAGEQYF.